Listed below are T cell receptor beta chains from one sample, sequenced in a study of CD8 T cells in ankylosing spondylitis. Via MiXCR, TCRdb re-called the 5' RACE reads, giving one row per CDR3 protein. Of about 800,000 distinct CDR3 sequences listed, about 12% are singletons. Sample: blood, either unsorted or a sorted T cell fraction (not recorded which). Receptor source: a male donor with ankylosing spondylitis. The CDR3 runs from the conserved cysteine through the conserved F or W. A D gene is named only where the DNA matches it firmly.

d_call v_call cdr3_aa
NA TRBV20-1 CSAAFDQETQYF
TRBD1 TRBV7-2 CASSFSGTGAWVTEAFF
TRBD1 TRBV7-2 CASTTGVGGYGYTF
NA TRBV7-2 CASSMNGDGTGELFF
TRBD1 TRBV9 CASSARVGQIDTEAFF
TRBD1 TRBV2 CASSYRGGELGGYTF
TRBD2 TRBV20-1 CSIWASGILLYNEQFF
TRBD1 TRBV15 CATSRDRTGAFF
NA TRBV12-3/TRBV12-4 CASSYGGASRDTQYF
NA TRBV4-3 CASSRDWSYEQYF
TRBD1 TRBV27 CASSPRGGRSGNTIYF
TRBD1 TRBV5-6 CASSLRGTGLFATEAFF
NA TRBV20-1 CSARSGVSGASSYGYTF
NA TRBV10-3 CAISESTGTDTQYF
NA TRBV10-2 CASISALNYGYTF
NA TRBV29-1 CRAVRADEQFF
NA TRBV4-3 CASSLTEREGELFF
TRBD2 TRBV7-2 CASSRGLAGVDTQYF
NA TRBV5-1 CASSLEADSYEQYF
TRBD1 TRBV6-5 CASSYSRTGRNYGYTF
NA TRBV25-1 CASSEPRISTDTQYF
TRBD2 TRBV6-1 CASSELGLAGSYEQYF
TRBD1 TRBV24-1 CATSDGTGDNYGYTF
NA TRBV7-2 CASSFPGGQPQHF
NA TRBV7-9 CASSLVRDDEQFF
NA TRBV5-1 CASSLTGTQPGTGELFF
NA TRBV7-9 CASSLVWGAFF
TRBD1 TRBV5-1 CASGDSLNEKLFF
TRBD1 TRBV5-1 CASSWGGQANTEAFF